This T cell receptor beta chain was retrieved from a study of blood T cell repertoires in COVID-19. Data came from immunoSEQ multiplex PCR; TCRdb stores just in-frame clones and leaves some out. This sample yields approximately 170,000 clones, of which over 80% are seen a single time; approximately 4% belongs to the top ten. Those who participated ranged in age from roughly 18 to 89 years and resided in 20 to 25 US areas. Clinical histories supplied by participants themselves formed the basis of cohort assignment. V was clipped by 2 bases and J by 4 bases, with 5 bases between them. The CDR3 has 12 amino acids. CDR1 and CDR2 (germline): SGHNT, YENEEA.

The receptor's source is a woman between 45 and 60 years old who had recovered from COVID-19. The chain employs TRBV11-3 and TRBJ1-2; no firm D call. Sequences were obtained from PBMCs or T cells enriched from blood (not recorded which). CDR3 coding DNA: TGTGCCAGCAGCTTATGGGCCTATGGCTACACCTTC. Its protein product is CASSLWAYGYTF.